A single sample gave rise to the 11 T cell receptor beta chains below, sequenced in a study of PD-1 blockade in classical Hodgkin lymphoma. Here immunoSEQ multiplex PCR was the method, and the copy in TCRdb shows in-frame clones only, minus some. Of around 60,000 clones listed, roughly nine tenths are singletons. Time point given: cycle 4 day 1 (C4D1), after less than seven weeks of nivolumab. Autologous stem cell transplantation was followed by relapse in every patient, and brentuximab vedotin exposure varied. Sequences were derived from peripheral blood mononuclear cells (PBMCs), sampled before the fourth cycle of nivolumab. The receptors were gathered from a human donor with classical Hodgkin lymphoma.

The chain employs TRBV7-8 and TRBJ2-1; 8 bases line up with TRBD2. The CDR3 loop spans 14 amino acids. Germline CDR1 is SGHVS and CDR2 is FQNEAQ. V trimming: 0 bases; J trimming: 8 bases; junction bases outside the gene matches: 3. The CDR3 protein is CASSLAGGAHEQFF. The DNA of the CDR3 is TGTGCCAGCAGCTTAGCCGGGGGGGCCCATGAGCAGTTCTTC.

The rearrangement joins TRBV6-5 to TRBJ2-5, with a tentative D call TRBD1 (6 bases). Per the germline V gene, CDR1 is MNHEY and CDR2 is SVGAGI. The V and J ends lost 0 bases and 5 bases respectively, with 16 bases between them. This CDR3 has 16 amino acids. This CDR3 reads CASSYSAQGRGETQYF. The CDR3 bases are TGTGCCAGCAGTTACTCGGCTCAGGGGCGAGGGGAGACCCAGTACTTC.

The rearrangement joins TRBV28 to TRBJ1-6; D is ambiguous. This CDR3 has 13 amino acids. Trimming removed 6 bases from V and 8 bases from J, with 11 bases in between. The germline V gene has CDR1 MDHEN and CDR2 SYDVKM. Here the CDR3 DNA reads TGTGCCAGCAGGCCAGGTCCGTATTCACCCCTCCACTTT. Its translation is CASRPGPYSPLHF.

This chain joins TRBV2 and TRBJ1-1; D unresolved. The CDR3 length is 11 residues. Germline CDR1 is SNHLY and CDR2 is FYNNEI. V was clipped by 8 bases and J by 6 bases, with 10 bases between them. The CDR3 here is CASVPRAEAFF. The DNA for the CDR3 is TGTGCCAGCGTACCGCGGGCTGAAGCTTTCTTT.

This chain uses TRBV2 with TRBJ1-6, with D possibly matching TRBD1 (6 bases). The CDR3 consists of 16 residues. V dropped 1 base and J dropped 5 bases, with 12 bases sitting between them. The V gene's germline CDR1 is SNHLY and CDR2 FYNNEI. The CDR3: CASSEVGQGNNSPLHF. The CDR3 DNA reads TGTGCCAGCAGTGAAGTTGGGCAGGGGAATAATTCACCCCTCCACTTT. Full variable domain (missing parts from reference TRBV2 and TRBJ1-6): EPEVTQTPSHQVTQMGQEVILRCVPISNHLYFYWYRQILGQKVEFLVSFYNNEISEKSEIFDDQFSVERPDGSNFTLKIRSTKLEDSAMYFCASSEVGQGNNSPLHFGNGTRLTVT.

This chain connects TRBV19 to TRBJ1-4, with D possibly matching TRBD1 (5 bases). CDR1 and CDR2 from the germline V gene are LNHDA and SQIVND (reference sequence). Between the trimmed V and J ends, which lost 7 bases and 3 bases, there was a span of 15 bases. The CDR3 covers 15 residues. For the CDR3, the DNA is TGTGCCAGTACCCTAGACGGAGGGGCTAATGAAAAACTGTTTTTT. Translating gives CASTLDGGANEKLFF. The full variable domain, rest sourced from reference TRBV19 and TRBJ1-4, is DGGITQSPKYLFRKEGQNVTLSCEQNLNHDAMYWYRQDPGQGLRLIYYSQIVNDFQKGDIAEGYSVSREKKESFPLTVTSAQKNPTAFYLCASTLDGGANEKLFFGSGTQLSVL.

The V call is TRBV2, the J call TRBJ1-3; D call uncertain. Germline V CDR1 and CDR2: SNHLY, FYNNEI. V lost 0 bases, J lost 0 bases, and 12 bases lay in between. The CDR3 runs 17 residues. CDR3 sequence reads: CASSEAYRRISGNTIYF. The CDR3 nucleotides read TGTGCCAGCAGTGAAGCATACCGACGGATCTCTGGAAACACCATATATTTT.

This clone is a singleton in its sample. The chain carries TRBV5-1 and TRBJ2-7, with D uncertain. The CDR3 length is 13 residues. Germline values: CDR1 SGHRS, CDR2 YFSETQ. V dropped 8 bases and J dropped 3 bases, with 15 bases sitting between them. CDR3 nucleotide sequence: TGCGCCAGACCCCCAAACAGTTACTACGAGCAGTACTTC. This sequence encodes CARPPNSYYEQYF.

This clone appeared a few times. The chain combines TRBV5-1 with TRBJ2-1, with D tentatively TRBD2 (5 bases). V lost 0 bases and J 12 bases, leaving 22 bases between the germline ends. Germline V CDR1 and CDR2: SGHRS, YFSETQ. CDR3 length: 16 residues. The DNA for the CDR3 is TGCGCCAGCAGCTTGGGCCCGATGGGAGAAGGTTCGGTGCAGTTCTTC. Protein product: CASSLGPMGEGSVQFF.

The chain has TRBV11-3 and TRBJ2-5; D uncertain. The length of the CDR3 is 14 residues. Germline CDR1 is SGHNT and CDR2 is YENEEA. Trimming took off 1 base at V and 0 bases at J, with 6 bases between the two ends. The CDR3 spells CASSLGPNQETQYF. CDR3 nucleotide sequence: TGTGCCAGCAGCTTAGGGCCGAACCAAGAGACCCAGTACTTC.

V usage is TRBV30 and J usage is TRBJ1-5; TRBD1 matches at 7 bases. The CDR3 contains 13 residues. CDR1 and CDR2 (germline): GTSNPN, SVGIG (reference sequence). V was pared by 3 bases and J by 3 bases, with 2 bases of the junction left unmatched. The CDR3 region has the DNA TGTGCCTGGAGGACAGGGATCAATCAGCCCCAGCATTTT. It codes for CAWRTGINQPQHF.